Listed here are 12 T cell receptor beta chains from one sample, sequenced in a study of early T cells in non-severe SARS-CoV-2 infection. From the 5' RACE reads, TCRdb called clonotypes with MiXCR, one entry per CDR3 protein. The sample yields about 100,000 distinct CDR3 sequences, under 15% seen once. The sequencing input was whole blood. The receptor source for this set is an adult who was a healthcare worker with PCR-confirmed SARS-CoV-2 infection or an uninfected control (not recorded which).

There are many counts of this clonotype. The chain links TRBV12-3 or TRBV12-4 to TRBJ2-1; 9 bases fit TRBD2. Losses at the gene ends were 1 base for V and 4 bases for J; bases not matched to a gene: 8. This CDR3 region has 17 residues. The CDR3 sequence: CASSLGASSGEYNEQFF. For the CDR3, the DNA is TGTGCCAGCAGTTTAGGGGCTTCTAGCGGGGAGTACAATGAGCAGTTCTTC.

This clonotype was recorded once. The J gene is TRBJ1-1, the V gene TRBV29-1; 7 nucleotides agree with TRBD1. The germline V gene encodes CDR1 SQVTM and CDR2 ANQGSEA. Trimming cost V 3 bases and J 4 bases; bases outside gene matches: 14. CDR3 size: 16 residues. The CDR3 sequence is CSVDLVRGSWGTEAFF. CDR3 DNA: TGCAGCGTTGATCTGGTCAGGGGGTCTTGGGGCACTGAAGCTTTCTTT.

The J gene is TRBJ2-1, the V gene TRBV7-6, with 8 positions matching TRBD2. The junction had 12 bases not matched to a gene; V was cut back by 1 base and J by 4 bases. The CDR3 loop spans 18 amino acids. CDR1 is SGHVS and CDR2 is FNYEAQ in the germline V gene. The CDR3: CASSLGSPAGGAYNEQFF. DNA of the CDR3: TGTGCCAGCAGCTTAGGATCCCCCGCGGGGGGCGCATACAATGAGCAGTTCTTC. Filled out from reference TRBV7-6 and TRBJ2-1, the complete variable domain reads GAGVSQSPRYKVTKRGQDVALRCDPISGHVSLYWYRQALGQGPEFLTYFNYEAQQDKSGLPNDRFSAERPEGSISTLTIQRTEQRDSAMYRCASSLGSPAGGAYNEQFFGPGTRLTVL.

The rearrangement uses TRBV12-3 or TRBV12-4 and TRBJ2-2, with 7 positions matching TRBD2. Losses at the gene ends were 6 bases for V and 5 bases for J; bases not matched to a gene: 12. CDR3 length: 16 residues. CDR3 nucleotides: TGTGCCAGCAGCCGCCACCCGACTAGCATTACCGGGGAGCTGTTTTTT. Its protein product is CASSRHPTSITGELFF.

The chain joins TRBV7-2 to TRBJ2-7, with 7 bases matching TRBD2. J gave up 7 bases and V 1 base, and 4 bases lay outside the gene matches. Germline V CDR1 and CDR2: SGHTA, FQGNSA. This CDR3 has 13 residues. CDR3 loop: CASSLVGGREQYF. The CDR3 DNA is TGTGCCAGCAGCTTAGTCGGGGGGAGGGAGCAGTACTTC.

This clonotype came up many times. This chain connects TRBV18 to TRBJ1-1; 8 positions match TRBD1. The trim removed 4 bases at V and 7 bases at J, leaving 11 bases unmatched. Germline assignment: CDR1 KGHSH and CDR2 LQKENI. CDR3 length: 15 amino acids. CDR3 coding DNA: TGTGCCAGCTCACTCAACCTCCCGGACAGGGATGAAGCTTTCTTT. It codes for CASSLNLPDRDEAFF.

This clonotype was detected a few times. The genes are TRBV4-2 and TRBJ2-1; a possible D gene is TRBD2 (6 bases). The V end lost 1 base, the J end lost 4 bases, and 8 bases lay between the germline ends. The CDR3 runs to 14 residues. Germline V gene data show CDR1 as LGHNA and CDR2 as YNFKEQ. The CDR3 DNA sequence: TGTGCCAGCAGCCAAGCGGGACTTTACAATGAGCAGTTCTTC. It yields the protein CASSQAGLYNEQFF.

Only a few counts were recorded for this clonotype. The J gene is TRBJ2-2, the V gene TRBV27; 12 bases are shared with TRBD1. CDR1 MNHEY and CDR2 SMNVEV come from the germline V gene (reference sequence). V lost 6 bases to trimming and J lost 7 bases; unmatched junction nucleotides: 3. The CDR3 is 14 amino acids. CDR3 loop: CASRGTGGVGELFF. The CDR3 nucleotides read TGTGCCAGCAGAGGGACAGGGGGCGTCGGGGAGCTGTTTTTT.

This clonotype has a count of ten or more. The CDR3 bases are TGTGCCTTCCGCCGGGGGGGCCGCGCAGATACGCAGTATTTT. Translating gives CAFRRGGRADTQYF. The chain joins TRBV5-4 to TRBJ2-3; 8 nucleotides agree with TRBD2. Germline assignment: CDR1 SGHNT and CDR2 YYREEE (reference sequence). The CDR3 runs 14 residues. With V trimmed by 10 bases and J by 4 bases, 11 bases remained unmatched.

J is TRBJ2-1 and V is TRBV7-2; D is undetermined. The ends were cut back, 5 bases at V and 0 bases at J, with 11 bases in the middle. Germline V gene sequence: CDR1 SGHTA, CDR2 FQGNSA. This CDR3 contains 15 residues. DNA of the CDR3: TGTGCCAGCAGCCCGTCAGCGTCCTCCTACAATGAGCAGTTCTTC. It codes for CASSPSASSYNEQFF.

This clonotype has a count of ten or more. In nucleotides, the CDR3 is TGTGCCAGCAGTTCGGACACCTTCTATGGCTACACCTTC. It specifies CASSSDTFYGYTF. The chain combines TRBV28 with TRBJ1-2; D might be TRBD1 (5 bases). This CDR3 has 13 amino acids. The germline V and J ends were trimmed by 4 bases and 4 bases, with 10 bases remaining between them. The germline gives CDR1 MDHEN, CDR2 SYDVKM.

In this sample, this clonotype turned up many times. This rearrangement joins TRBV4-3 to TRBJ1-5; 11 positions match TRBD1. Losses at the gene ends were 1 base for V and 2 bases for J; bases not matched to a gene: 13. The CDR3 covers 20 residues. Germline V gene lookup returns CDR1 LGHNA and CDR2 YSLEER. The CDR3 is CASSQGWRDRGYDGNQPQHF. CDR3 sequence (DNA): TGCGCCAGCAGCCAAGGTTGGCGGGACAGGGGGTATGATGGCAATCAGCCCCAGCATTTT.